This passage covers 22 T cell receptor beta chains from one sample sequenced in a study of OX40 agonist ivuxolimab in advanced cancers. Only in-frame clones appear in the TCRdb table, and some are missing; sequencing was by immunoSEQ multiplex PCR. The sample contains 15,000 to 20,000 clones, about 86% of which appear only once. The source was CD4+ or CD8+ T cells sorted from blood, collected in a trial of the OX40 agonist ivuxolimab. These receptors all stem from an adult with an advanced solid tumor such as melanoma, head and neck, liver or kidney cancer.

This clone was detected only once. V usage is TRBV7-9 and J usage is TRBJ2-6, with no clear D. V was clipped by 5 bases and J by 1 base, with 9 bases between them. Germline values: CDR1 SEHNR, CDR2 FQNEAQ (reference sequence). The CDR3 loop spans 15 amino acids. CDR3 loop: CASSITESGANVLTF. CDR3 nucleotides: TGTGCCAGCAGCATTACAGAATCTGGGGCCAACGTCCTGACTTTC.

Remarks on this clone: One junction end disagrees with the germline gene, perhaps due to a read error. The chain is built from TRBV9 and TRBJ2-7, with D maybe TRBD1 (6 bases). The CDR3 contains 16 residues. The V gene's germline CDR1 is SGDLS and CDR2 YYNGEE. CDR3 sequence: CASSTNRDTVSFEQYF. CDR3 nucleotides: TGTGCCAGCAGCACAAACCGGGACACCGTTTCCTTCGAGCAGTACTTC.

DNA for the CDR3: TGTGCCAGCAGACTCGGACAGATTAATTCACCCCTCCACTTT. As protein: CASRLGQINSPLHF. V is TRBV27 and J is TRBJ1-6; possible D gene TRBD1, 6 bases. Looked up from germline, CDR1 is MNHEY and CDR2 is SMNVEV (reference sequence). The CDR3 totals 14 residues. The ends were cut back, 6 bases at V and 6 bases at J, with 12 bases in the middle.

CDR3 bases: TGCGCCAGCAGCGTCCAGGGTGGACACACTGAAGCTTTCTTT. Residues: CASSVQGGHTEAFF. The gene calls are TRBV4-1 and TRBJ1-1; D possibly corresponds to TRBD1 (5 bases). The germline V gene encodes CDR1 MGHRA and CDR2 YSYEKL. The CDR3 length is 14 residues. Trimming took 5 bases from V and 3 from J, leaving 13 bases between them.

This clone showed up just once. V is TRBV7-2 and J is TRBJ2-1, with D possibly matching TRBD2 (5 bases). The CDR3 covers 12 residues. The V gene's germline CDR1 is SGHTA and CDR2 FQGNSA. The V and J ends lost 4 bases and 7 bases respectively, with 8 bases between them. CDR3 protein: CASSSGVNEQFF. The CDR3 DNA reads TGTGCCAGCAGCTCCGGGGTAAATGAGCAGTTCTTC.

Only one count was recorded for this clone. The V and J genes are TRBV19 and TRBJ2-3; D is unresolved. This CDR3 is built from 13 residues. Germline V gives CDR1 LNHDA, CDR2 SQIVND (reference sequence). With 1 base removed from V and 6 bases from J, the gap between germline ends came to 8 bases. In DNA form, the CDR3 reads TGTGCCAGTAGTATAGGCAGTCCTGATACGCAGTATTTT. It is translated as CASSIGSPDTQYF. Together with reference TRBV19 and TRBJ2-3, the CDR3 gives the full variable domain: DGGITQSPKYLFRKEGQNVTLSCEQNLNHDAMYWYRQDPGQGLRLIYYSQIVNDFQKGDIAEGYSVSREKKESFPLTVTSAQKNPTAFYLCASSIGSPDTQYFGPGTRLTVL.

This chain connects TRBV30 to TRBJ2-1; 7 nucleotides align to TRBD1. J gave up 10 bases and V 0 bases, and 18 bases lay outside the gene matches. This CDR3 contains 17 residues. CDR1 GTSNPN and CDR2 SVGIG come from the germline V gene (reference sequence). The CDR3 DNA is TGTGCCTGGAGTGTACAGGGGCCGCCGCTGCTAATGCTCGAGCAGTTCTTC. This codes for CAWSVQGPPLLMLEQFF.

The V call is TRBV5-1, the J call TRBJ2-5; TRBD2 agrees at 10 bases. The CDR3 length is 20 residues. Germline V gives CDR1 SGHRS, CDR2 YFSETQ. V was clipped by 6 bases and J by 2 bases; unmatched bases: 22. CDR3 sequence reads: CASKASGGGSIAWDQETQYF. In DNA, the CDR3 is TGCGCCAGCAAGGCTAGCGGGGGAGGCTCTATAGCGTGGGATCAAGAGACCCAGTACTTC. Looking up the rest from reference TRBV5-1 and TRBJ2-5 gives the full variable domain: KAGVTQTPRYLIKTRGQQVTLSCSPISGHRSVSWYQQTPGQGLQFLFEYFSETQRNKGNFPGRFSGRQFSNSRSEMNVSTLELGDSALYLCASKASGGGSIAWDQETQYFGPGTRLLVL.

The rearrangement uses TRBV5-4 and TRBJ2-7, with no clear D. Trimming removed 2 bases from V and 0 bases from J, with 6 bases in between. CDR3 size: 13 residues. Germline CDR1 and CDR2: SGHNT and YYREEE (reference sequence). This CDR3 reads CASSFQVSYEQYF. The CDR3 DNA is TGTGCCAGCAGCTTTCAGGTCTCCTACGAGCAGTACTTC.

V usage is TRBV19 and J usage is TRBJ2-2; D possibly corresponds to TRBD2 (5 bases). Per germline, CDR1 LNHDA and CDR2 SQIVND (reference sequence). The CDR3 contains 16 residues. Trimming removed 3 bases at V and 2 bases at J, with 13 bases between. The CDR3 coding sequence is TGTGCCAGTAGTATGGTCTGGACTCTAAACACCGGGGAGCTGTTTTTT. It yields the protein CASSMVWTLNTGELFF.

This sequence joins TRBV27 and TRBJ2-7; 8 nucleotides line up with TRBD2. After removal of 3 bases from V and 6 bases from J, the junction contained 4 bases not matched to a gene. The CDR3 runs 13 residues. Germline-derived CDR1 and CDR2 are MNHEY and SMNVEV (reference sequence). The CDR3 reads CASSFDRGGEQYF. The CDR3 coding sequence is TGTGCCAGCAGTTTTGATCGGGGGGGCGAGCAGTACTTC.

The chain carries TRBV19 and TRBJ2-1; D may be TRBD1 (6 bases). From germline, CDR1 is LNHDA and CDR2 SQIVND (reference sequence). V lost 2 bases, J lost 6 bases, and 14 bases lay in between. The CDR3 is 15 residues long. In DNA form, the CDR3 reads TGTGCCAGTAGTATACCCAGGGGCGTGCCCAATGAGCAGTTCTTC. Residues: CASSIPRGVPNEQFF.

This chain joins TRBV6-4 and TRBJ2-3; tentatively, D is TRBD2 (7 bases). The V gene's germline CDR1 is MRHNA and CDR2 SNTAGT. V was trimmed by 5 bases and J by 1 base, leaving 13 bases between them. The CDR3 contains 15 residues. The DNA for the CDR3 is TGTGCCAGCAGTCTGACGGGGGGCGGCACAGATACGCAGTATTTT. It is translated as CASSLTGGGTDTQYF.

The J gene is TRBJ1-4, the V gene TRBV27; possibly TRBD1 for D (5 bases). CDR3 length: 13 residues. V was pared by 9 bases and J by 3 bases, with 11 bases between. CDR1 is MNHEY and CDR2 is SMNVEV in the germline V gene (reference sequence). The CDR3, as DNA: TGTGCCAGTAAGAGGGGCCCTAATGAAAAACTGTTTTTT. Its protein is CASKRGPNEKLFF.

The chain uses TRBV7-7 and TRBJ1-3; tentative D call: TRBD1 (5 bases). The CDR3 runs to 15 residues. CDR1 is SSHAT, CDR2 FNYEAQ, per germline (reference sequence). With 1 base removed from V and 2 bases from J, the gap between germline ends came to 9 bases. In DNA, the CDR3 is TGTGCCAGCAGCTTAGAAACAGGTCCTGGAAACACCATATATTTT. Translation: CASSLETGPGNTIYF.

This chain connects TRBV9 to TRBJ2-7; D gene ambiguous. The CDR3 contains 15 residues. The V gene lost 3 bases and the J gene lost 4 bases, with 17 bases spanning the gap. Germline loops: CDR1 SGDLS, CDR2 YYNGEE. The CDR3 here is CASSATGSRTYEQYF. CDR3 in DNA: TGTGCCAGCAGCGCAACCGGAAGCCGCACTTACGAGCAGTACTTC.

The rearrangement links TRBV2 to TRBJ1-3, with a possible D match to TRBD1 (6 bases). Trimming pared 7 bases from V and 0 bases from J, leaving 25 bases between. CDR1 is SNHLY, CDR2 FYNNEI, per germline. This CDR3 contains 19 residues. The chain's CDR3 is CASKGMRHPGVLSGNTIYF. In DNA, the CDR3 is TGTGCCAGCAAAGGGATGCGGCACCCAGGGGTCCTCTCTGGAAACACCATATATTTT.

The chain carries TRBV19 and TRBJ2-7, with 7 positions matching TRBD1. CDR3 length: 13 residues. Trimming cost V 8 bases and J 2 bases; bases outside gene matches: 6. Germline-derived CDR1 and CDR2 are LNHDA and SQIVND (reference sequence). The CDR3 DNA reads TGTGCCAGTTTGGCGACAGGGCCCTACGAGCAGTACTTC. Protein product: CASLATGPYEQYF. Full variable domain (rest looked up from reference TRBV19 and TRBJ2-7): DGGITQSPKYLFRKEGQNVTLSCEQNLNHDAMYWYRQDPGQGLRLIYYSQIVNDFQKGDIAEGYSVSREKKESFPLTVTSAQKNPTAFYLCASLATGPYEQYFGPGTRLTVT.

The rearrangement joins TRBV29-1 to TRBJ2-7; tentatively, D is TRBD1 (6 bases). From germline, CDR1 is SQVTM and CDR2 ANQGSEA. This CDR3 has 11 residues. V shed 5 bases and J shed 3 bases, with 8 bases lying between them. This CDR3 is CSVIRGYEQYF. The CDR3 DNA reads TGCAGCGTTATCAGGGGCTACGAGCAGTACTTC.

The rearrangement joins TRBV6-6 to TRBJ2-3; D might be TRBD2 (7 bases). The V gene's germline CDR1 is MNHNY and CDR2 SVGAGI (reference sequence). Trimming left V 5 bases short and J 10 bases short, with 22 bases between. There are 15 residues in the CDR3. The CDR3 nucleotides read TGTGCCAGCAGTCCGGTGGGGGGGGCCCGGACAGCGCAGTATTTT. Its protein product is CASSPVGGARTAQYF.

Concerning this clone: The junction and the germline gene differ at one end; a read error may be behind it. Different DNA sequences within this sample yield the same CDR3. The V call is TRBV15, the J call TRBJ2-7, with 9 bases matching TRBD2. The CDR3 has 15 residues. Germline V gene sequence: CDR1 LNHNV, CDR2 YYDKDF (reference sequence). This CDR3 reads CATSSAASGVYEQYF. CDR3 nucleotides: TGCGCCACCAGCAGCGCGGCTAGCGGGGTCTACGAGCAGTACTTC. Supplemented by reference TRBV15 and TRBJ2-7, the full variable domain reads DAMVIQNPRYQVTQFGKPVTLSCSQTLNHNVMYWYQQKSSQAPKLLFHYYDKDFNNEADTPDNFQSRRPNTSFCFLDIRSPGLGDTAMYLCATSSAASGVYEQYFGPGTRLTVT.

This clone was counted between two and nine times. V usage is TRBV6-5 and J usage is TRBJ2-1; D possibly matches TRBD1 or TRBD2 (5 bases each). The CDR3 length is 12 residues. CDR1 is MNHEY, CDR2 SVGAGI, per germline. V lost 6 bases, J lost 9 bases, and 12 bases lay in between. CDR3 sequence (DNA): TGTGCCAGCAGCACCGGGACGCTTGAGCAGTTCTTC. Translating gives CASSTGTLEQFF.